Presented here are 22 T cell receptor beta chains from one specimen sequenced in a study of T-cell reconstitution after alpha-beta-depleted transplantation in children. Molecular barcoding with unique molecular identifiers was used for the TCRbeta library. A single record per CDR3 protein comes from TCRdb applying MiXCR to the PCR reads. This sample carries about 580,000 distinct CDR3 sequences, 23% of them seen once, and the ten largest clones take approximately 14%. This specimen consisted of PBMCs, mostly from graft donor cells, obtained 360 days after TCRalphabeta/CD19-depleted stem cell transplant. The receptor set was obtained from a boy in the first two years of life who had a stem cell transplant for acute myeloid leukemia, so the T cells may come from the graft donor.

This chain joins TRBV28 and TRBJ1-1; possible D gene TRBD1, 6 bases. With 6 bases removed from V and 1 base from J, the gap between germline ends came to 15 bases. The CDR3 runs 15 residues. Germline loops: CDR1 MDHEN, CDR2 SYDVKM. CDR3 region: CASRPHGGQNTEAFF. The CDR3 region has the DNA TGTGCCAGCAGGCCACACGGGGGACAGAACACTGAAGCTTTCTTT. Combining the CDR3 with reference TRBV28 and TRBJ1-1 gives the whole variable domain DVKVTQSSRYLVKRTGEKVFLECVQDMDHENMFWYRQDPGLGLRLIYFSYDVKMKEKGDIPEGYSVSREKKERFSLILESASTNQTSMYLCASRPHGGQNTEAFFGQGTRLTVV.

This clonotype was observed many times. A junction end diverges from the germline sequence, so it may reflect a read error. The V gene is TRBV7-2, the J gene TRBJ2-5; 9 bases are shared with TRBD2. Germline CDR1 and CDR2: SGHTA and FQGNSA. The CDR3 contains 14 residues. Here the CDR3 reads CASSLAGLQETQYF. CDR3 sequence (DNA): TGTGCCAGCAGCCTAGCGGGGTTGCAAGAGACCCAGTACTTC.

A few counts support this clonotype. The V call is TRBV6-6, the J call TRBJ2-1, with 7 positions matching TRBD1. The length of the CDR3 is 13 residues. Germline assignment: CDR1 MNHNY and CDR2 SVGAGI (reference sequence). V trimming: 8 bases; J trimming: 0 bases; junction bases outside the gene matches: 1. The CDR3 DNA reads TGTGCCAGCGGGGACAGCTCCTACAATGAGCAGTTCTTC. This gives the protein CASGDSSYNEQFF.

The gene calls are TRBV18 and TRBJ2-1, with 7 positions matching TRBD1. This CDR3 has 16 residues. Trimming cost V 3 bases and J 9 bases; bases outside gene matches: 14. Germline CDR1 KGHSH, CDR2 LQKENI. The CDR3, as DNA: TGTGCCAGCTCACCCCTAGGGACAGTTCCCCGCAGTGAGCAGTTCTTC. Its protein is CASSPLGTVPRSEQFF.

This clonotype was picked up many times. The V call is TRBV10-3, the J call TRBJ2-1, with D possibly TRBD1 on 5 matching bases. This CDR3 has 13 residues. V was trimmed by 8 bases and J by 0 bases, leaving 8 bases between them. In germline, CDR1 is ENHRY, CDR2 SYGVKD. CDR3 sequence: CAISDSSYNEQFF. The CDR3 nucleotides read TGTGCCATCTCCGACAGCTCCTACAATGAGCAGTTCTTC.

J is TRBJ1-1 and V is TRBV19, with 7 bases that match TRBD1. The CDR3 length is 17 residues. Germline V lookup: CDR1 LNHDA, CDR2 SQIVND (reference sequence). The junction had 11 bases not matched to a gene; V was cut back by 4 bases and J by 0 bases. CDR3 protein: CASSTGTVYMMNTEAFF. The DNA of the CDR3 is TGTGCCAGTAGTACCGGGACAGTGTATATGATGAACACTGAAGCTTTCTTT.

This clonotype was seen a handful of times. The chain is built from TRBV25-1 and TRBJ2-5, with D perhaps TRBD2 (5 bases). Germline CDR1 MGHDK, CDR2 SYGVNS. Trimming pared 1 base from V and 8 bases from J, leaving 14 bases between. CDR3 length: 14 residues. The CDR3 DNA is TGTGCCAGCAGTGAATCGGGGAAAGAAAGAACCCAGTACTTC. This translates into CASSESGKERTQYF. Complete variable domain (other parts from reference TRBV25-1 and TRBJ2-5): EADIYQTPRYLVIGTGKKITLECSQTMGHDKMYWYQQDPGMELHLIHYSYGVNSTEKGDLSSESTVSRIRTEHFPLTLESARPSHTSQYLCASSESGKERTQYFGPGTRLLVL.

V and J are TRBV30 and TRBJ2-6; D is undetermined. The CDR3 length is 16 residues. Germline-derived CDR1 and CDR2 are GTSNPN and SVGIG (reference sequence). V was cut by 1 base and J by 0 bases, with 10 bases left in between. CDR3 sequence reads: CAWSARLFSGANVLTF. CDR3 DNA sequence: TGTGCCTGGAGTGCCCGACTGTTCTCTGGGGCCAACGTCCTGACTTTC.

There are many counts of this clonotype. This chain uses TRBV10-3 with TRBJ2-1; D is unresolved. This CDR3 contains 13 residues. Germline values: CDR1 ENHRY, CDR2 SYGVKD. V lost 0 bases and J lost 4, with 4 bases in between. The CDR3 sequence: CAISESPYNEQFF. The CDR3 bases are TGTGCCATCAGTGAGTCACCATACAATGAGCAGTTCTTC.

The chain has TRBV6-1 and TRBJ2-7; D not resolved. Germline V CDR1 and CDR2: MNHNS, SASEGT. Trimming left V 3 bases short and J 0 bases short, with 9 bases between. CDR3 size: 14 residues. CDR3 DNA sequence: TGTGCCAGCAGTGATCCCGGGCTCTCCTACGAGCAGTACGTC. This translates into CASSDPGLSYEQYV.

The CDR3 spells CATRSGVPYNEQFF. DNA for the CDR3: TGTGCCACCAGATCGGGGGTACCCTACAATGAGCAGTTCTTC. The rearrangement links TRBV24-1 to TRBJ2-1; a possible D gene is TRBD2 (6 bases). There are 14 residues in the CDR3. V lost 7 bases and J lost 2, with 11 bases in between. Germline V CDR1 and CDR2: KGHDR, SFDVKD.

This clonotype was counted ten times or more. This CDR3 is CASSVGTGSQETQYF. In nucleotides, the CDR3 is TGTGCCAGCAGCGTGGGGACAGGGTCTCAAGAGACCCAGTACTTC. This chain joins TRBV9 and TRBJ2-5; 9 nucleotides align to TRBD1. This CDR3 region has 15 residues. Germline assignment: CDR1 SGDLS and CDR2 YYNGEE. V was clipped by 2 bases and J by 2 bases; unmatched bases: 4.

This chain links TRBV25-1 with TRBJ2-3, with unresolved D. The CDR3 has 13 amino acids. V was pared by 1 base and J by 1 base, with 3 bases between. The germline V gene encodes CDR1 MGHDK and CDR2 SYGVNS. CDR3 sequence reads: CASSEFRTDTQYF. The DNA for the CDR3 is TGTGCCAGCAGTGAATTCCGCACAGATACGCAGTATTTT.

This clonotype was seen a few times. The rearrangement uses TRBV20-1 and TRBJ2-7; 8 bases fit TRBD2. The germline V gene has CDR1 DFQATT and CDR2 SNEGSKA (reference sequence). There are 14 residues in the CDR3. Trimming at V came to 2 bases and at J to 0 bases, leaving 3 bases not matched to a gene. The DNA of the CDR3 is TGCAGTGCTAGACGGGGGGGGAGCTCCTACGAGCAGTACGTC. It is translated as CSARRGGSSYEQYV.

This rearrangement joins TRBV20-1 to TRBJ2-7; no reliable D call. Germline values: CDR1 DFQATT, CDR2 SNEGSKA (reference sequence). This CDR3 has 13 amino acids. V lost 1 base, J lost 0 bases, and 7 bases lay in between. CDR3 in amino acids: CSARVPYSYEQYF. CDR3 DNA: TGCAGTGCTAGAGTGCCCTACTCCTACGAGCAGTACTTC.

Note on this clonotype: One end of the junction fails to match germline, which may point to a read error. This chain links TRBV7-2 with TRBJ2-1; 11 bases map to TRBD2. The CDR3 runs 13 residues. Looked up from germline, CDR1 is SGHTA and CDR2 is FQGNSA. The CDR3 here is CASSLVGVAGGYF. The CDR3 region has the DNA TGTGCCAGCAGCTTAGTAGGGGTAGCGGGGGGGTACTTC.

The chain links TRBV3-1 to TRBJ1-1; D possibly corresponds to TRBD1 (6 bases). Trimming stripped 2 bases from V and 5 bases from J, with 9 bases between. CDR1 is LGHDT, CDR2 YNNKEL, per germline (reference sequence). The CDR3 runs 13 residues. The CDR3 spells CASSQNTGTEAFF. As DNA, the CDR3 is TGTGCCAGCAGCCAAAACACAGGGACTGAAGCTTTCTTT.

The chain uses TRBV10-3 and TRBJ2-2; D may correspond to TRBD1 or TRBD2 (5 bases each). In germline, CDR1 is ENHRY, CDR2 SYGVKD. This CDR3 is built from 15 residues. Trimming cost V 7 bases and J 0 bases, with 12 bases left between them. The DNA for the CDR3 is TGTGCCATCATGAACGGGACGCCGAACACCGGGGAGCTGTTTTTT. This gives the protein CAIMNGTPNTGELFF.

The J gene is TRBJ2-7, the V gene TRBV20-1; tentatively, D is TRBD2 (5 bases). V lost 6 bases and J 4 bases, leaving 19 bases between the germline ends. There are 14 residues in the CDR3. The germline gives CDR1 DFQATT, CDR2 SNEGSKA (reference sequence). The CDR3 sequence is CSAKDRGSEYEQYV. The CDR3 coding sequence is TGCAGTGCCAAGGACCGGGGTAGCGAGTACGAGCAGTACGTC.

This clonotype was counted many times. The rearrangement joins TRBV12-3 or TRBV12-4 to TRBJ1-1; D is perhaps TRBD1 (6 bases). This CDR3 has 17 amino acids. Trimming took 5 bases from V and 1 from J, leaving 20 bases between them. The CDR3 is CASSPSLGTKPNTEAFF. CDR3 nucleotide sequence: TGTGCCAGCAGTCCTTCTCTCGGGACAAAGCCGAACACTGAAGCTTTCTTT.

In its sample, this clonotype was seen many times. The V gene is TRBV6-2 or TRBV6-3, the J gene TRBJ1-1, with a possible D match to TRBD1 (6 bases). Deletions cut 0 bases from V and 5 bases from J, with 13 bases between. The CDR3 is 15 residues long. The germline CDR1 and CDR2 sequences are MNHEY and SVGEGT. The CDR3 nucleotides are TGTGCCAGCAGTTACTCGGGGGGCGCGAAGACTGAAGCTTTCTTT. Residues: CASSYSGGAKTEAFF.

This chain connects TRBV10-3 to TRBJ2-5; D might be TRBD1 (6 bases). The CDR3 runs to 13 residues. Germline CDR1 reads ENHRY; CDR2 reads SYGVKD. V lost 6 bases and J lost 5, with 13 bases in between. CDR3 loop: CAIRETGRETQYF. The CDR3 nucleotides are TGTGCCATCAGGGAGACAGGACGGGAGACCCAGTACTTC.